The 18 T cell receptor beta chains presented below share a single source sample, sequenced in a study of human T cells and chemical hapten exposure. Time point denoted: patch test 1, 2 weeks after DPC sensitization. Regarding treatment: therapeutic diphenylcyclopropenone sensitization with weekly scalp DPC. TCRdb passed the RACE reads through MiXCR, listing each CDR3 protein once. The table records around 380,000 distinct CDR3 sequences, 4.8% of them present only once. Here the sequenced sample was whole blood, taken in connection with sensitization to the hapten diphenylcyclopropenone (DPC). The receptor source for this set is a woman between 45 and 65 years old with alopecia areata. Some clones in this sample may be carry-over from other donors' samples.

The chain has TRBV29-1 and TRBJ1-2; TRBD1 matches at 7 bases. V lost 5 bases to trimming and J lost 8 bases; unmatched junction nucleotides: 5. Germline-derived CDR1 and CDR2 are SQVTM and ANQGSEA. The CDR3 length is 11 residues. As DNA, the CDR3 is TGCAGCGTTTTAACAGGGGTCGGCTACACCTTC. This encodes CSVLTGVGYTF.

The genes are TRBV2 and TRBJ2-5, with 10 bases matching TRBD2. The junction had 6 bases not matched to a gene; V was cut back by 11 bases and J by 3 bases. Germline V lookup: CDR1 SNHLY, CDR2 FYNNEI. The CDR3 consists of 13 residues. CDR3 protein: CALQREGEETQYF. The CDR3 bases are TGTGCCTTACAGCGGGAGGGGGAAGAGACCCAGTACTTC.

This clonotype has at least ten counts. This chain links TRBV7-2 with TRBJ1-6; D not certain. Trimming shortened V by 2 bases and J by 6 bases, and 11 bases separated the two germline ends. Germline CDR1 and CDR2: SGHTA and FQGNSA. This CDR3 contains 15 residues. CDR3 sequence reads: CASSLSTGSNSPLHF. In DNA form, the CDR3 reads TGTGCCAGCAGCTTATCTACGGGGTCTAATTCACCCCTCCACTTT.

This clonotype was counted ten times or more. Written as DNA, the CDR3 is TGTGCCAGCAGCTTAGCGCCCTACGAGCAGTACTTC. Its protein product is CASSLAPYEQYF. This chain links TRBV7-9 with TRBJ2-7; D remains unclear. CDR1 SEHNR and CDR2 FQNEAQ come from the germline V gene (reference sequence). V was pared by 0 bases and J by 2 bases, with 2 bases between. The CDR3 has 12 residues.

V gene TRBV20-1 combines with J gene TRBJ2-5, with 11 bases identical to TRBD2. CDR3 length: 15 residues. CDR1 and CDR2 (germline): DFQATT, SNEGSKA (reference sequence). Losses at the gene ends were 3 bases for V and 8 bases for J; bases not matched to a gene: 11. The CDR3 protein is CSASPIAGGAGTQYF. The CDR3 DNA reads TGCAGTGCTAGTCCCATAGCGGGGGGGGCTGGAACCCAGTACTTC.

At least ten counts were recorded for this clonotype. This chain uses TRBV15 with TRBJ1-1; 7 nucleotides match TRBD1. The J segment lost 6 bases and the V segment lost 3 bases, leaving 7 bases of the junction unmatched. This CDR3 spans 14 amino acids. Per the germline V gene, CDR1 is LNHNV and CDR2 is YYDKDF (reference sequence). Written as DNA, the CDR3 is TGTGCCACCAGCAGTGTACAGGGGTTGGCTGAAGCTTTCTTT. Residues: CATSSVQGLAEAFF.

This clonotype came up many times. V and J are TRBV7-7 and TRBJ1-1; 7 bases agree with TRBD1. The CDR3 consists of 13 residues. J lost 5 bases, V lost 5 bases, and 5 bases had no gene match. Germline assignment: CDR1 SSHAT and CDR2 FNYEAQ (reference sequence). The CDR3 bases are TGTGCCAGCAGCCTGGACAGGAGTACTGAAGCTTTCTTT. It is translated as CASSLDRSTEAFF. Together with reference TRBV7-7 and TRBJ1-1, the CDR3 gives the full variable domain: GAGVSQSPRYKVTKRGQDVTLRCDPISSHATLYWYQQALGQGPEFLTYFNYEAQPDKSGLPSDRFSAERPEGSISTLTIQRTEQRDSAMYRCASSLDRSTEAFFGQGTRLTVV.

This clonotype occurred many times. The V call is TRBV5-1, the J call TRBJ2-3, with D unclear. V gave up 0 bases and J gave up 3 bases, with 8 bases separating them. CDR3 length equals 14 residues. The germline V gene encodes CDR1 SGHRS and CDR2 YFSETQ. Here the CDR3 reads CASSLVAETDTQYF. CDR3 DNA sequence: TGCGCCAGCAGCTTGGTCGCAGAAACAGATACGCAGTATTTT.

This clonotype was counted only a few times. V is TRBV15 and J is TRBJ1-5; the match to TRBD1 covers 7 bases. With V trimmed by 6 bases and J by 5 bases, 4 bases remained unmatched. This CDR3 region has 13 residues. In germline, CDR1 is LNHNV, CDR2 YYDKDF (reference sequence). The CDR3 DNA reads TGTGCCACCAGGACAGGGACGGATCAGCCCCAGCATTTT. It translates to CATRTGTDQPQHF.

This chain uses TRBV4-1 with TRBJ2-7; D call uncertain. V lost 3 bases to trimming and J lost 7 bases, with 13 bases between them. The CDR3 length is 13 residues. The germline gives CDR1 MGHRA, CDR2 YSYEKL. The CDR3 DNA follows: TGCGCCAGCAGCCAGGACCGTTATTGGGAGCAGTACTTC. Amino acids: CASSQDRYWEQYF.

In this sample, this clonotype turned up a few times. This CDR3 is CASGLVQVGGSYYGYTF. As DNA, the CDR3 is TGTGCTAGTGGTTTGGTACAAGTGGGGGGCAGTTACTATGGCTACACCTTC. The V call is TRBV12-5, the J call TRBJ1-2; TRBD1 might be the D (6 bases). V lost 0 bases, J lost 3 bases, and 17 bases lay in between. The CDR3 totals 17 residues. The germline V gene has CDR1 LGHNT and CDR2 FRNRAP.

This clonotype has ten or more counts. This rearrangement joins TRBV12-5 to TRBJ1-1; perhaps TRBD1 as D (6 bases). Germline-derived CDR1 and CDR2 are LGHNT and FRNRAP. The CDR3 spans 15 residues. Deletions cut 0 bases from V and 3 bases from J, with 11 bases between. The CDR3 here is CASGLVGTGHTEAFF. The DNA of the CDR3 is TGTGCTAGTGGTTTGGTAGGAACAGGGCACACTGAAGCTTTCTTT.

The table lists this clonotype with many counts. This rearrangement joins TRBV6-5 to TRBJ2-7; D is unresolved. The CDR3 is made up of 11 amino acids. CDR1 is MNHEY and CDR2 is SVGAGI in the germline V gene. V was cut by 6 bases and J by 3 bases, with 6 bases left in between. CDR3 sequence: CASSQNYEQYF. The CDR3 nucleotides are TGTGCCAGCAGCCAAAACTACGAGCAGTACTTC.

This clonotype was detected ten times or more. V usage is TRBV9 and J usage is TRBJ2-7; D not certain. Trimming removed 0 bases at V and 2 bases at J, with 3 bases between. The CDR3 has 12 amino acids. Germline V lookup: CDR1 SGDLS, CDR2 YYNGEE. CDR3 sequence (DNA): TGTGCCAGCAGCGTAGACCCCTACGAGCAGTACTTC. This sequence encodes CASSVDPYEQYF.

This clonotype was found a few times. This chain links TRBV5-6 with TRBJ2-7, with D possibly matching TRBD2 (6 bases). CDR3 size: 14 residues. The germline V and J ends were trimmed by 0 bases and 8 bases, with 15 bases remaining between them. The germline gives CDR1 SGHDT, CDR2 YYEEEE. The CDR3 sequence: CASSLGLGGGKQYF. In DNA form, the CDR3 reads TGTGCCAGCAGCTTGGGACTAGGTGGTGGAAAGCAGTACTTC.

This clonotype occurred a few times. The chain uses TRBV12-3 or TRBV12-4 and TRBJ1-5, with D unclear. This CDR3 region has 13 residues. V lost 5 bases, J lost 6 bases, and 11 bases lay in between. CDR3 amino acids: CASSPPGPQPQHF. The CDR3 DNA is TGTGCCAGCAGTCCTCCTGGTCCTCAGCCCCAGCATTTT.

V is TRBV28 and J is TRBJ2-1; D unresolved. The V and J ends lost 5 bases and 0 bases respectively, with 11 bases between them. This CDR3 spans 15 amino acids. Germline loops: CDR1 MDHEN, CDR2 SYDVKM. Here the CDR3 DNA reads TGTGCCAGCAGTCCGCTGGAGAGCTCCTACAATGAGCAGTTCTTC. This translates into CASSPLESSYNEQFF.

This clonotype was counted between two and nine times. V is TRBV12-3 or TRBV12-4 and J is TRBJ1-6; 7 nucleotides align to TRBD1. This CDR3 has 16 amino acids. The J segment lost 8 bases and the V segment lost 3 bases, leaving 10 bases of the junction unmatched. The CDR3 sequence: CASSFTGEKGDSPLHF. The CDR3 region has the DNA TGTGCCAGCAGTTTCACAGGGGAAAAGGGGGATTCACCCCTCCACTTT.